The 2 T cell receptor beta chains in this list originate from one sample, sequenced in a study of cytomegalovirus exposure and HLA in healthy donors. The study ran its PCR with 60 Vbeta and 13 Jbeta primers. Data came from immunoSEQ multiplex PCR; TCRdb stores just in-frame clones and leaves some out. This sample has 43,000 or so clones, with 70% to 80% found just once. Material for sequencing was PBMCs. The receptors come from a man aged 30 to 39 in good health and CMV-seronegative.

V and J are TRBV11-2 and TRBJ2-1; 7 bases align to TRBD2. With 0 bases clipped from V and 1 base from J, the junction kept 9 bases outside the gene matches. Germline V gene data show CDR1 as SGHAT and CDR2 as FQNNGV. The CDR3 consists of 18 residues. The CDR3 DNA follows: TGTGCCAGCAGCTTAGATACTCGGGCTAGCGGTTCCTACAATGAGCAGTTCTTC. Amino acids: CASSLDTRASGSYNEQFF. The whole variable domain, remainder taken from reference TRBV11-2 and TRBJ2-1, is EAGVAQSPRYKIIEKRQSVAFWCNPISGHATLYWYQQILGQGPKLLIQFQNNGVVDDSQLPKDRFSAERLKGVDSTLKIQPAKLEDSAVYLCASSLDTRASGSYNEQFFGPGTRLTVL.

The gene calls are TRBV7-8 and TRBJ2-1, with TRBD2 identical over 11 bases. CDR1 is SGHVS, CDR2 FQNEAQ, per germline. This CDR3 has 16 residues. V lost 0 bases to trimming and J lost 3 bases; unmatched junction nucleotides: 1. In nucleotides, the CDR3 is TGTGCCAGCAGCTTAGCGGGACTAGCGGACTACAATGAGCAGTTCTTC. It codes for CASSLAGLADYNEQFF.